The 20 T cell receptor beta chains below come from one sample, sequenced in a study of human T cells and chemical hapten exposure. TCRdb re-called the RACE reads with MiXCR, one entry per CDR3 protein. The table has about 34,000 distinct CDR3 sequences, 5% to 7% seen once. The time point: patch test 1, 2 weeks after DPC sensitization. Documented treatment: therapeutic diphenylcyclopropenone sensitization with weekly scalp DPC. Blood, whole and unfractionated, served as the source for total RNA extraction. This sample comprised whole blood, obtained in connection with sensitization to the hapten diphenylcyclopropenone (DPC). Receptors were obtained from a woman younger than 45 with alopecia areata. Some clones in this sample may be carry-over from other donors' samples.

This clonotype was found a few times. V gene TRBV6-5 combines with J gene TRBJ1-1, with D possibly matching TRBD1 (5 bases). The V end was cut by 5 bases, the J end by 4 bases, with 17 bases between. From germline, CDR1 is MNHEY and CDR2 SVGAGI. The CDR3 length is 15 residues. Written as DNA, the CDR3 is TGTGCCAGCAGTAGCCCTCGGGACGGAAGCACTGAAGCTTTCTTT. Its protein is CASSSPRDGSTEAFF.

CDR3: CASSQARTGGEQYF. For the CDR3, the DNA is TGTGCCAGCAGCCAAGCCCGGACAGGGGGCGAGCAGTACTTC. The gene calls are TRBV14 and TRBJ2-7, with 10 bases identical to TRBD1. The germline V gene encodes CDR1 SGHDN and CDR2 FVKESK. With 1 base clipped from V and 6 bases from J, the junction kept 3 bases outside the gene matches. The CDR3 has 14 amino acids.

At least ten counts were recorded for this clonotype. This CDR3 reads CASSPPEGRNTEAFF. CDR3 coding DNA: TGTGCCAGCAGCCCGCCCGAAGGTCGAAACACTGAAGCTTTCTTT. V and J are TRBV7-9 and TRBJ1-1; no clear D gene. This CDR3 spans 15 amino acids. CDR1 and CDR2 (germline): SEHNR, FQNEAQ (reference sequence). V dropped 5 bases and J dropped 2 bases, with 15 bases sitting between them.

The chain uses TRBV25-1 and TRBJ2-3, with 7 bases fitting TRBD2. V trimming: 5 bases; J trimming: 2 bases; junction bases outside the gene matches: 7. The CDR3 is 15 amino acids. The germline V gene encodes CDR1 MGHDK and CDR2 SYGVNS. The CDR3 protein is CASSPRERHTDTQYF. CDR3 DNA: TGTGCCAGCAGTCCGCGGGAGAGACACACAGATACGCAGTATTTT.

This clonotype was seen only a few times. The rearrangement uses TRBV19 and TRBJ2-7; 10 bases align to TRBD2. Losses at the gene ends were 5 bases for V and 5 bases for J; bases not matched to a gene: 9. Per the germline V gene, CDR1 is LNHDA and CDR2 is SQIVND (reference sequence). There are 15 residues in the CDR3. As DNA, the CDR3 is TGTGCCAGTAGTCGCGGAGCGGGGGGGCGTAACGAGCAGTACTTC. The encoded protein is CASSRGAGGRNEQYF.

This clonotype was counted only a few times. This could be a read error, since a much larger clone is one nucleotide away. The chain combines TRBV27 with TRBJ2-7; possibly TRBD1 for D (6 bases). V was cut by 6 bases and J by 4 bases, with 10 bases left in between. The V gene's germline CDR1 is MNHEY and CDR2 SMNVEV (reference sequence). The CDR3 extends over 12 amino acids. The CDR3 spells CASSPDRYEQYF. In DNA, the CDR3 is TGTGCCAGCAGCCCAGACAGGTACGAGCAGTACTTC.

This clonotype was observed a handful of times. DNA of the CDR3: TGTGCCAGCAGTGCCGACCGGCCTGGCTACACCTTC. Translated: CASSADRPGYTF. V and J are TRBV12-3 or TRBV12-4 and TRBJ1-2; unclear D gene. The CDR3 runs 12 residues. With 5 bases removed from V and 7 bases from J, the gap between germline ends came to 11 bases.

This clonotype was detected only a few times. The chain employs TRBV28 and TRBJ1-4, with a weak D call TRBD1 (5 bases). Per the germline V gene, CDR1 is MDHEN and CDR2 is SYDVKM. The ends were cut back, 7 bases at V and 3 bases at J, with 12 bases in the middle. There are 14 residues in the CDR3. The CDR3 region is CASKPGLANEKLFF. The DNA of the CDR3 is TGTGCCAGCAAGCCGGGACTGGCTAATGAAAAACTGTTTTTT. The full variable domain, rest sourced from reference TRBV28 and TRBJ1-4, is DVKVTQSSRYLVKRTGEKVFLECVQDMDHENMFWYRQDPGLGLRLIYFSYDVKMKEKGDIPEGYSVSREKKERFSLILESASTNQTSMYLCASKPGLANEKLFFGSGTQLSVL.

This clonotype showed up many times. The chain is built from TRBV6-5 and TRBJ1-1, with no clear D. The CDR3 covers 14 residues. The V end was cut by 0 bases, the J end by 0 bases, with 5 bases between. CDR1 and CDR2 (germline): MNHEY, SVGAGI. CDR3 region: CASSYSQLNTEAFF. DNA of the CDR3: TGTGCCAGCAGTTACTCTCAGTTGAACACTGAAGCTTTCTTT.

In this sample, this clonotype turned up many times. CDR3 protein: CASRRTGVAERELFF. The CDR3 DNA follows: TGTGCCAGCAGGCGAACAGGGGTCGCAGAAAGGGAACTGTTTTTT. The chain couples TRBV6-5 to TRBJ1-4; 7 bases match TRBD1. CDR3 length: 15 amino acids. V was clipped by 6 bases and J by 12 bases; unmatched bases: 16. Germline V lookup: CDR1 MNHEY, CDR2 SVGAGI.

The CDR3 region has the DNA TGTGCCAGCCCCAGGGTTACGGACACTGAAGCTTTCTTT. Amino acid sequence: CASPRVTDTEAFF. The chain links TRBV28 to TRBJ1-1, with D tentatively TRBD1 (5 bases). The V end was cut by 8 bases, the J end by 3 bases, with 13 bases between. There are 13 residues in the CDR3. Germline CDR1 is MDHEN and CDR2 is SYDVKM. Variable domain in full (rest from reference TRBV28 and TRBJ1-1): DVKVTQSSRYLVKRTGEKVFLECVQDMDHENMFWYRQDPGLGLRLIYFSYDVKMKEKGDIPEGYSVSREKKERFSLILESASTNQTSMYLCASPRVTDTEAFFGQGTRLTVV.

This clonotype was observed at least ten times. This chain uses TRBV27 with TRBJ2-3, with D perhaps TRBD1 or TRBD2 (5 bases each). Germline V gives CDR1 MNHEY, CDR2 SMNVEV (reference sequence). Trimming removed 5 bases from V and 6 bases from J, with 18 bases in between. The CDR3 consists of 15 residues. The CDR3 protein is CASSPTQGDLDTQYF. The CDR3 region has the DNA TGTGCCAGCAGTCCCACCCAGGGAGATTTGGATACGCAGTATTTT.

This clonotype has just a few counts. The chain combines TRBV11-2 with TRBJ1-6; D might be TRBD1 (6 bases). CDR3 length: 16 residues. V lost 5 bases and J 10 bases, leaving 21 bases between the germline ends. Germline V gene sequence: CDR1 SGHAT, CDR2 FQNNGV. CDR3 DNA: TGTGCCAGCAGCCCACCTGGTCGGGGGGCAAGATCACCCCTCCACTTT. This sequence encodes CASSPPGRGARSPLHF.

Ten or more counts support this clonotype. The chain combines TRBV5-1 with TRBJ2-4; TRBD1 matches at 9 bases. Unmatched junction bases numbered 8, after V lost 0 bases and J lost 4 bases. This CDR3 is built from 17 residues. Germline-derived CDR1 and CDR2 are SGHRS and YFSETQ. CDR3 sequence: CASSLVLGDREKNIQYF. In DNA form, the CDR3 reads TGCGCCAGCAGCTTGGTCCTCGGGGACAGGGAAAAAAACATTCAGTACTTC.

This clonotype was counted only a few times. The chain couples TRBV5-4 to TRBJ1-5; D ambiguous. Germline lookup yields CDR1 SGHNT and CDR2 YYREEE (reference sequence). Trimming shortened V by 2 bases and J by 4 bases, and 13 bases separated the two germline ends. The CDR3 length is 15 residues. The CDR3 protein is CASSFPTDQNQPQHF. The CDR3 DNA reads as TGTGCCAGCAGCTTCCCGACGGACCAAAATCAGCCCCAGCATTTT.

This clonotype was seen more than once but under ten times. The genes are TRBV2 and TRBJ2-3, with no clear D. V was pared by 2 bases and J by 0 bases, with 6 bases between. Looked up from germline, CDR1 is SNHLY and CDR2 is FYNNEI. The CDR3 is made up of 14 amino acids. In DNA form, the CDR3 reads TGTGCCAGCAGTGAATTACGCAGCACAGATACGCAGTATTTT. Translating it yields CASSELRSTDTQYF.

This clonotype was recorded at least ten times. The gene calls are TRBV4-3 and TRBJ2-3; D is unclear. Germline CDR1 reads LGHNA; CDR2 reads YSLEER. Trimming shortened V by 0 bases and J by 7 bases, and 8 bases separated the two germline ends. The CDR3 has 13 residues. CDR3 in DNA: TGCGCCAGCAGCCAAGATCTCAAGTATACGCAGTATTTT. Translation gives CASSQDLKYTQYF.

This clonotype occurred many times. This chain uses TRBV5-4 with TRBJ2-3; D may be TRBD1 (6 bases). This CDR3 spans 17 amino acids. V shed 0 bases and J shed 0 bases, with 14 bases lying between them. CDR1 is SGHNT, CDR2 YYREEE, per germline (reference sequence). The CDR3 reads CASSLDPGQTSTDTQYF. The CDR3 DNA is TGTGCCAGCAGCTTGGACCCTGGACAGACTAGCACAGATACGCAGTATTTT.

In this sample, this clonotype turned up many times. The J gene is TRBJ1-1, the V gene TRBV7-2; 9 bases are a match to TRBD1. Germline V lookup: CDR1 SGHTA, CDR2 FQGNSA. The CDR3 has 16 residues. J lost 6 bases, V lost 5 bases, and 13 bases had no gene match. CDR3 loop: CASSLHGPGTGSEAFF. CDR3 DNA sequence: TGTGCCAGCAGCCTACACGGTCCCGGGACAGGGTCTGAAGCTTTCTTT.

This clonotype was observed many times. The chain combines TRBV7-9 with TRBJ1-1; 7 bases align to TRBD1. Germline trimming cut 3 bases from V and 7 bases from J; bases unmatched to any gene: 11. Germline lookup yields CDR1 SEHNR and CDR2 FQNEAQ (reference sequence). The CDR3 totals 15 residues. The CDR3 coding sequence is TGTGCCAGCAGCTTTGTCATCGGACAGGCCCTTGAAGCTTTCTTT. This sequence encodes CASSFVIGQALEAFF.